This entry describes one TCR beta chain. TCR beta libraries were built with iRepertoire HTBI primers and Arm-PCR of CDR3 regions. TCRdb recomputed calls from the multiplex PCR reads with MiXCR, one row per CDR3 protein. Altogether about 540,000 distinct CDR3 sequences are present, about 14% being singletons, with the ten largest covering 8.5% to 10%. The sample belongs to a study of regulatory T cells in long-lasting Graves disease. For the study at large: Graves' cases, newly diagnosed, had used antithyroid drugs under 3 months.

This CDR3 has 16 residues. Germline CDR1 is ENHRY and CDR2 is SYGVKD. Trimming left V 7 bases short and J 0 bases short, with 13 bases between. Time point described: newly diagnosed GD, antithyroid drugs for less than 3 months. Extracted RNA from PBMCs served as the source of the TCR library. Graves' disease was diagnosed by American Thyroid Association guidelines. The sample was also linked to a second study, of T cells in Graves' hyperthyroidism and ophthalmopathy. Per that study: First-round RT-PCR targeting the TCR CDR3 was performed with the HTBI primer set.

The starting material was peripheral blood mononuclear cells (PBMCs), obtained at new diagnosis, from a patient treated with antithyroid drugs. The rearrangement links TRBV10-3 to TRBJ2-6, with D possibly matching TRBD1 (5 bases). This sequence was found in a man aged 30 to 39 with Graves disease. CDR3 residues: CAIMSDRASGANVLTF. The CDR3 region has the DNA TGTGCCATCATGAGTGACAGAGCCTCTGGGGCCAACGTCCTGACTTTC.